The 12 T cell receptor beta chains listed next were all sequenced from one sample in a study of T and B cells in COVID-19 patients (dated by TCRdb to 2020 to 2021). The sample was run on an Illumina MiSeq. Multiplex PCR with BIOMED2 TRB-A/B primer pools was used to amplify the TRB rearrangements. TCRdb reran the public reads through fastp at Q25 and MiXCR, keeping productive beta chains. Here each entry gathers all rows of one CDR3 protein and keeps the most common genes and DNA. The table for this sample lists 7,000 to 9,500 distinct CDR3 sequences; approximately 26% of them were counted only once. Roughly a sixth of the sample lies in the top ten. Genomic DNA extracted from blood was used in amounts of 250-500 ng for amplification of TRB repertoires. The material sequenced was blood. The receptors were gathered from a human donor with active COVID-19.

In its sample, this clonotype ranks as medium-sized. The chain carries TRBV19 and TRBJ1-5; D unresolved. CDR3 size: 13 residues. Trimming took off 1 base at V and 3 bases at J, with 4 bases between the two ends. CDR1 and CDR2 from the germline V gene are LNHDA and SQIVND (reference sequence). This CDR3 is CASSIATNQPQHF. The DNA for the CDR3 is TGTGCCAGTAGTATAGCGACCAATCAGCCCCAGCATTTT.

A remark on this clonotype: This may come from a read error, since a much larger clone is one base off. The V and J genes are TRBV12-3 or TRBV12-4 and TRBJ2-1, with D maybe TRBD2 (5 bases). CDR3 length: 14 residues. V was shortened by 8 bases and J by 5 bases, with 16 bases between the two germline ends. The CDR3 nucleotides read TGTGCCAGCGGACCGACGAGGGTCGACAATGAGCAGTTCTTC. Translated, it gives CASGPTRVDNEQFF.

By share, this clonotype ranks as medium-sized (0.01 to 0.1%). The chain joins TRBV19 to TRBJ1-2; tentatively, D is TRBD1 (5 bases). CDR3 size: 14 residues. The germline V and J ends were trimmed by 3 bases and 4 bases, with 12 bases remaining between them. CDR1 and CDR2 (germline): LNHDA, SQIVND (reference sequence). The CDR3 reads CASSIPGGGYGYTF. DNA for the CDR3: TGTGCCAGTAGTATCCCCGGGGGAGGCTATGGCTACACCTTC.

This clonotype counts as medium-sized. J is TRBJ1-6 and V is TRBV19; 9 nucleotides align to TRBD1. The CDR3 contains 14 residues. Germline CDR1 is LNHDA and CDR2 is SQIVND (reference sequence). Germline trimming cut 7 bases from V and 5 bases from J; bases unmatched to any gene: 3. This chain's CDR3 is CASKGDRDNSPLHF. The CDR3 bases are TGTGCCAGTAAAGGGGACAGGGATAATTCACCCCTCCACTTT.

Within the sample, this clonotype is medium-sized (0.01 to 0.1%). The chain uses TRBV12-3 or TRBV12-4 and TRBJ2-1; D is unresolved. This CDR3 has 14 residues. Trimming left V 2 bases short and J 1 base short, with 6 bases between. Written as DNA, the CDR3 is TGTGCCAGCAGTTTATCGGGTTCCTACAATGAGCAGTTCTTC. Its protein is CASSLSGSYNEQFF.

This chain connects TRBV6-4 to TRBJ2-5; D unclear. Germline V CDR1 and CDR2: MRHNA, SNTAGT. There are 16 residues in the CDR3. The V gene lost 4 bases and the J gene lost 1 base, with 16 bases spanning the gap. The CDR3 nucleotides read TGTGCCAGCAGTGCGCAGTGCGGTGAGGTCCAAGAGACCCAGTACTTC. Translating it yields CASSAQCGEVQETQYF.

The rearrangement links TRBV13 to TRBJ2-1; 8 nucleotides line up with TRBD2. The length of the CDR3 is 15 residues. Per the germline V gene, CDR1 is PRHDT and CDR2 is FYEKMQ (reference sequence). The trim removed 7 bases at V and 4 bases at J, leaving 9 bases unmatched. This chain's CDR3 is CASTGGASGYNEQFF. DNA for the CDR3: TGTGCCAGCACTGGGGGGGCTAGCGGGTACAATGAGCAGTTCTTC.

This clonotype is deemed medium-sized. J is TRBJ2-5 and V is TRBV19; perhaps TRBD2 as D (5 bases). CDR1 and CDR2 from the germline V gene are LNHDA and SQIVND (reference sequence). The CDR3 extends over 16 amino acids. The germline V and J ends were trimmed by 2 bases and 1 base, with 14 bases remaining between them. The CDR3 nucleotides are TGTGCCAGTAGTATACCCTCAAACGCGGGCCAAGAGACCCAGTACTTC. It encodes CASSIPSNAGQETQYF.

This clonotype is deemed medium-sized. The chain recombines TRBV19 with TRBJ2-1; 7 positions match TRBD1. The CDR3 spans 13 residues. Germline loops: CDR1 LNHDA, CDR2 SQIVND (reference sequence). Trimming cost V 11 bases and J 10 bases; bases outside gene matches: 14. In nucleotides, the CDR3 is TGTGCCGCCACGGACCAGGGGGTCAGGGAGCAGTTCTTC. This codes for CAATDQGVREQFF.

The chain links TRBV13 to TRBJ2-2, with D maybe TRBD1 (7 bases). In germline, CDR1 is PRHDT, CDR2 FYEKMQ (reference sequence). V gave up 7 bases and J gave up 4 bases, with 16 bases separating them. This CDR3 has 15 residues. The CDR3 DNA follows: TGTGCCAGCACCGATATCAGGGGGGTCACCGGGGAGCTGTTTTTT. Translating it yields CASTDIRGVTGELFF.

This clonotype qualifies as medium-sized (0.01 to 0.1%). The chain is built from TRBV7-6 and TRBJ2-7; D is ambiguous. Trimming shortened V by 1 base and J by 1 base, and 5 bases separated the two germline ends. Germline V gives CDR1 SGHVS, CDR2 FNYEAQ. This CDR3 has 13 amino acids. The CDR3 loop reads CASSLGHSYEQYF. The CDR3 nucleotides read TGTGCCAGCAGCTTAGGACATTCCTACGAGCAGTACTTC.

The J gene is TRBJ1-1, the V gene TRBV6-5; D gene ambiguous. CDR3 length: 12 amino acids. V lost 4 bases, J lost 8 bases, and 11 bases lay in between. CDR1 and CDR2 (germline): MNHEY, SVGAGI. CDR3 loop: CASSSTIDEAFF. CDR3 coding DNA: TGTGCCAGCAGTTCCACTATTGACGAAGCTTTCTTT.